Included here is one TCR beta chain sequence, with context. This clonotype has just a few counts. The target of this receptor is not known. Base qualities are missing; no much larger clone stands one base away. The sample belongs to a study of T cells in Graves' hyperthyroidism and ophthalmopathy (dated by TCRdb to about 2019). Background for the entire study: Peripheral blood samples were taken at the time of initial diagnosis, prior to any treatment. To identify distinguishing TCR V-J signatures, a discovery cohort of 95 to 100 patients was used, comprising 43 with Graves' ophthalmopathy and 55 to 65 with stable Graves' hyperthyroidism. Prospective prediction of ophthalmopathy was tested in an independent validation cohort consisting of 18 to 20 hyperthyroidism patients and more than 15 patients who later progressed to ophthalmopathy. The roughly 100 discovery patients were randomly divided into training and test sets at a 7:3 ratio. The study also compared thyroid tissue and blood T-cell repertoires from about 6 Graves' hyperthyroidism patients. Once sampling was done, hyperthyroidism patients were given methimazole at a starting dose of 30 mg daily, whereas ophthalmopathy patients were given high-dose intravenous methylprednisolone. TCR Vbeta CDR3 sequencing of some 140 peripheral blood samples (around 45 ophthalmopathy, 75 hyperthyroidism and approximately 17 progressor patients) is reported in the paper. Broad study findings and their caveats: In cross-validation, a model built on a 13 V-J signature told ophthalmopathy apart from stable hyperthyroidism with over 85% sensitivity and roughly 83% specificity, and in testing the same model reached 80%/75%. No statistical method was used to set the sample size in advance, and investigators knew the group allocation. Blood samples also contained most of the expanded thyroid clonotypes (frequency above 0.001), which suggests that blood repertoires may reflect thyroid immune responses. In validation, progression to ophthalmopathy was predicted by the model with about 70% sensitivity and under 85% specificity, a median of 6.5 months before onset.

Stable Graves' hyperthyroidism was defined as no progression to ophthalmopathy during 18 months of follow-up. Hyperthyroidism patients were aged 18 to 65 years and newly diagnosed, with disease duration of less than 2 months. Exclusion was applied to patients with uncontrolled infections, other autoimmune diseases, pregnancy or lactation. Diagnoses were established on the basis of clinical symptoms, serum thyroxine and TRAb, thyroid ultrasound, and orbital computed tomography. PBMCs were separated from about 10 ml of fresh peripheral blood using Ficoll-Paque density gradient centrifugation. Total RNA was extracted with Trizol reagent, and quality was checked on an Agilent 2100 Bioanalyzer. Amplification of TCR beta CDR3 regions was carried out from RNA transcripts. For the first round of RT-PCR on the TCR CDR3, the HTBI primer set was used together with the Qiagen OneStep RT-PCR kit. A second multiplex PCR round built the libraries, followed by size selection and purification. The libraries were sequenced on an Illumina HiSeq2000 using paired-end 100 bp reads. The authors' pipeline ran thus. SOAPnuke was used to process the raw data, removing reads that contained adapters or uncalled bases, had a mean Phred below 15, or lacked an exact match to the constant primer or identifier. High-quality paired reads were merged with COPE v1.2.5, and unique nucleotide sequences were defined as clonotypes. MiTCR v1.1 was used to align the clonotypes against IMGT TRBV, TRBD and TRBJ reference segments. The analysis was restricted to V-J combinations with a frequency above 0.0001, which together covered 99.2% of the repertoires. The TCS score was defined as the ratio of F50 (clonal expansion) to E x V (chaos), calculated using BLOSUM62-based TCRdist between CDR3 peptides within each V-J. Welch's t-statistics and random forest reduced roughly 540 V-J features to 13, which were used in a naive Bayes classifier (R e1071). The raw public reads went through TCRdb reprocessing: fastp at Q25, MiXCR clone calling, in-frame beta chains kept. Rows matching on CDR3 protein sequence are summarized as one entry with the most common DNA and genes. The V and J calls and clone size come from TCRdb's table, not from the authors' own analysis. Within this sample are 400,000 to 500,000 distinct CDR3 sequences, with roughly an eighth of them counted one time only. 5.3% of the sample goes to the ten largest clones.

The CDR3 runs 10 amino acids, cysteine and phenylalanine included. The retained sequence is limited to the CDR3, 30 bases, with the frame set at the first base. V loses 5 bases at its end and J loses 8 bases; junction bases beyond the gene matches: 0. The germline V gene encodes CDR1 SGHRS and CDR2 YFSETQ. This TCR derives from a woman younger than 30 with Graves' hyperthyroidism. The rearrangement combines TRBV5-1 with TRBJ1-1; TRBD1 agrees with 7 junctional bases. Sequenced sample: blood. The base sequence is TGCGCCAGCAGGGGACAGGAAGCTTTCTTT. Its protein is CASRGQEAFF.